This TCR beta chain derives from a study of control samples from healthy donors and cancer patients. Trimming stripped 5 bases from V and 2 bases from J, with 18 bases between. This CDR3 contains 16 residues. Germline V gene lookup returns CDR1 SGHAT and CDR2 FQDESV (reference sequence). Profiling relied on immunoSEQ multiplex PCR, and the TCRdb table lists in-frame clones only, not all of them. The table includes roughly 70,000 clones, about 87% detected once. The sequenced sample was blood. The chain recombines TRBV11-1 with TRBJ1-2; possible D gene TRBD1, 5 bases. The clonotype was recovered from a man aged 45-65 years in good health. The CDR3: CASSRPGGLGNYGYTF. In nucleotides, the CDR3 is TGTGCCAGCAGCCGCCCGGGGGGATTGGGGAACTATGGCTACACCTTC.